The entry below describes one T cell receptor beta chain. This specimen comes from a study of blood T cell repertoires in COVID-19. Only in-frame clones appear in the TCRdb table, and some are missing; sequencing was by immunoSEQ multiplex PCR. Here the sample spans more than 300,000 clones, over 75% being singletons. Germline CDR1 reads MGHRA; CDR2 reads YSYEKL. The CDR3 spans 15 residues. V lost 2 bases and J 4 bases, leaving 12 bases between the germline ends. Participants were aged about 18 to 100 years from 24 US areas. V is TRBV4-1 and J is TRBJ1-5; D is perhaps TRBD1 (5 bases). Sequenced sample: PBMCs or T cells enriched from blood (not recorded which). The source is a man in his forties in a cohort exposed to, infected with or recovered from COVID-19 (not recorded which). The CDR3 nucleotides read TGCGCCAGCAGCCAATCAGGGAATCAAAATCAGCCCCAGCATTTT. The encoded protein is CASSQSGNQNQPQHF.